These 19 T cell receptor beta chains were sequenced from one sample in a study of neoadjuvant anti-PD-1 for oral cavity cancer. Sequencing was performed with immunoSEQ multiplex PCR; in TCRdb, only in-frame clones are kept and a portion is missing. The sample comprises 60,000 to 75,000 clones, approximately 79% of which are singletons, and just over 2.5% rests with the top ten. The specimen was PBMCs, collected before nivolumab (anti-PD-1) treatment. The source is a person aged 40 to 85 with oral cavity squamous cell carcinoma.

CDR3 in amino acids: CASSVGNQPQHF. As DNA, the CDR3 is TGTGCCAGCAGCGTAGGAAATCAGCCCCAGCATTTT. The chain joins TRBV9 to TRBJ1-5; no clear D. The CDR3 is made up of 12 amino acids. Trimming took off 0 bases at V and 4 bases at J, with 2 bases between the two ends. Germline CDR1 SGDLS, CDR2 YYNGEE.

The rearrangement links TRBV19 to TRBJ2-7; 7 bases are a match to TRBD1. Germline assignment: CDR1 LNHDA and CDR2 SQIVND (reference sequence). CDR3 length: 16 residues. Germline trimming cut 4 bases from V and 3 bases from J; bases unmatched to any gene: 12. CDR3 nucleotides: TGTGCCAGTAGTACAAAGGAAGGGGGCGCGAGCTACGAGCAGTACTTC. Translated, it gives CASSTKEGGASYEQYF.

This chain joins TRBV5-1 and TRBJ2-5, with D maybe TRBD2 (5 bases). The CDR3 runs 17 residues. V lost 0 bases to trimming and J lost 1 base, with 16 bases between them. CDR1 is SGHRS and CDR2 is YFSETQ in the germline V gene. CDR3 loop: CASSLATRVPFQETQYF. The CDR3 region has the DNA TGCGCCAGCAGCTTGGCCACGAGGGTACCTTTCCAAGAGACCCAGTACTTC. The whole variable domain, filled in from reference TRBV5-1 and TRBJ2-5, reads KAGVTQTPRYLIKTRGQQVTLSCSPISGHRSVSWYQQTPGQGLQFLFEYFSETQRNKGNFPGRFSGRQFSNSRSEMNVSTLELGDSALYLCASSLATRVPFQETQYFGPGTRLLVL.

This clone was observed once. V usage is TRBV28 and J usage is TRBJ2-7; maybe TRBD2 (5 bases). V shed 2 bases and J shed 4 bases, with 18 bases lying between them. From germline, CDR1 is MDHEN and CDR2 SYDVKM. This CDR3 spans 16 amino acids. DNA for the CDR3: TGTGCCAGCAGTTTAGCGATTAGCCAAACTAGTTACGAGCAGTACTTC. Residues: CASSLAISQTSYEQYF.

The CDR3 reads CASRDPQGLGYTF. Here the CDR3 DNA reads TGTGCCAGCAGGGACCCGCAGGGCCTTGGCTACACCTTC. The chain links TRBV28 to TRBJ1-2; maybe TRBD1 (5 bases). Germline CDR1 reads MDHEN; CDR2 reads SYDVKM. CDR3 length equals 13 residues. Deletions cut 6 bases from V and 7 bases from J, with 15 bases between.

CDR3 nucleotide sequence: TGTGCCACCCTTAGAGGGGGAGGAGGCAATCAGCCCCAGCATTTT. Its protein is CATLRGGGGNQPQHF. This sequence joins TRBV2 and TRBJ1-5; possibly TRBD1 for D (6 bases). The germline V gene has CDR1 SNHLY and CDR2 FYNNEI. With 10 bases removed from V and 2 bases from J, the gap between germline ends came to 18 bases. There are 15 residues in the CDR3. Using reference TRBV2 and TRBJ1-5 for the parts outside the CDR3, the full variable domain is EPEVTQTPSHQVTQMGQEVILRCVPISNHLYFYWYRQILGQKVEFLVSFYNNEISEKSEIFDDQFSVERPDGSNFTLKIRSTKLEDSAMYFCATLRGGGGNQPQHFGDGTRLSIL.

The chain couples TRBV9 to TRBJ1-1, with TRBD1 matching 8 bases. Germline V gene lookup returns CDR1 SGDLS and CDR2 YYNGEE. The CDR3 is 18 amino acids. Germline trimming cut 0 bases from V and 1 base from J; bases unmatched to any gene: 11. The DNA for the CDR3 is TGTGCCAGCAGCGTAGGATTGGGAGGACAGGGAGGGAACACTGAAGCTTTCTTT. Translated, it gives CASSVGLGGQGGNTEAFF.

CDR3 bases: TGTGCCAGCAGCCCCCCAGCTAGCGGGGTGAAGACCCAGTACTTC. Protein product: CASSPPASGVKTQYF. The chain uses TRBV11-2 and TRBJ2-5; 9 bases agree with TRBD2. The CDR3 is 15 residues long. J lost 6 bases, V lost 5 bases, and 10 bases had no gene match. The V gene's germline CDR1 is SGHAT and CDR2 FQNNGV.

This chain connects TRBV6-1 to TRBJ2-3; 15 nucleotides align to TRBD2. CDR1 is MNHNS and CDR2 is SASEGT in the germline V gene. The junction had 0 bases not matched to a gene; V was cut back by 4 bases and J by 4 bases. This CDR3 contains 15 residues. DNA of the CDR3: TGTGCCAGCAGTGGGACTAGCGGGGGGGCAGATACGCAGTATTTT. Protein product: CASSGTSGGADTQYF.

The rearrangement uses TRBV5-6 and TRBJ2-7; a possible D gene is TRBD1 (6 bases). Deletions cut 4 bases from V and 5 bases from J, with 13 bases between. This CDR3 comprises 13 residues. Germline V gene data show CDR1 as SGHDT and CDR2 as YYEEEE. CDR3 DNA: TGTGCCAGCAGCCGAGGACAGAGCGACGAGCAGTACTTC. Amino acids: CASSRGQSDEQYF.

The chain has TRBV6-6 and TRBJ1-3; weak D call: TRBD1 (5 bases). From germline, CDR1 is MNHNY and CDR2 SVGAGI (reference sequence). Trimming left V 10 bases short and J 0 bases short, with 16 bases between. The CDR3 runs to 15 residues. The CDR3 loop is CATLGRSTSGNTIYF. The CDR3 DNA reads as TGTGCCACCTTGGGACGATCGACCTCTGGAAACACCATATATTTT.

CDR3 protein: CASSISGRGPREQFF. For the CDR3, the DNA is TGTGCCAGCAGTATTAGCGGGAGAGGGCCGAGGGAGCAGTTCTTC. The gene calls are TRBV9 and TRBJ2-1; 9 bases map to TRBD2. Germline V CDR1 and CDR2: SGDLS, YYNGEE. V was clipped by 5 bases and J by 10 bases; unmatched bases: 13. The CDR3 is 15 amino acids. Based on the CDR3 plus reference TRBV9 and TRBJ2-1, the full variable domain is DSGVTQTPKHLITATGQRVTLRCSPRSGDLSVYWYQQSLDQGLQFLIQYYNGEERAKGNILERFSAQQFPDLHSELNLSSLELGDSALYFCASSISGRGPREQFFGPGTRLTVL.

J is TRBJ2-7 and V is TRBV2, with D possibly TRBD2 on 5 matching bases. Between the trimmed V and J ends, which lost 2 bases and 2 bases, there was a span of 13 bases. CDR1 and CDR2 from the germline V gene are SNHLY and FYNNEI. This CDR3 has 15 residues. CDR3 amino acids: CASSEILAQAYEQYF. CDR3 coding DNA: TGTGCCAGCAGTGAAATCCTAGCTCAGGCCTACGAGCAGTACTTC. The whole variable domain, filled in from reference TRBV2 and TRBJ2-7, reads EPEVTQTPSHQVTQMGQEVILRCVPISNHLYFYWYRQILGQKVEFLVSFYNNEISEKSEIFDDQFSVERPDGSNFTLKIRSTKLEDSAMYFCASSEILAQAYEQYFGPGTRLTVT.

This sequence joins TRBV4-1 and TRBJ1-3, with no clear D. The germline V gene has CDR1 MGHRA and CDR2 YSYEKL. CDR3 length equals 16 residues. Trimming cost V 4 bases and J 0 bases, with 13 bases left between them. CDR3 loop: CASSLTVLNSGNTIYF. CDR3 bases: TGCGCCAGCAGCCTGACCGTCCTGAACTCTGGAAACACCATATATTTT.

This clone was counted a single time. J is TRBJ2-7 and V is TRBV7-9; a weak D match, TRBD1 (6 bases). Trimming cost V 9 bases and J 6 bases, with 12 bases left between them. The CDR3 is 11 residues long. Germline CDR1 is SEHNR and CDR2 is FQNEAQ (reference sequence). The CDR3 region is CASSGVGEQYF. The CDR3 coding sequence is TGTGCCAGTTCAGGGGTCGGCGAGCAGTACTTC.

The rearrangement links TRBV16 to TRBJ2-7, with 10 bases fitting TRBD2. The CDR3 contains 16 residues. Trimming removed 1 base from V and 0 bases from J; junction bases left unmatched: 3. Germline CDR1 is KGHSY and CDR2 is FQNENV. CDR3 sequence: CASSQLPSGSSYEQYF. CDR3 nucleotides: TGTGCCAGCAGCCAATTGCCTAGCGGGAGCTCCTACGAGCAGTACTTC.

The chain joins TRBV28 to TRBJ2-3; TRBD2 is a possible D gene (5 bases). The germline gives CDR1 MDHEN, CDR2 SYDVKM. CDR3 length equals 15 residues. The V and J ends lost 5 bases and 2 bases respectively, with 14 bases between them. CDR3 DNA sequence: TGTGCCAGCAGTAGAAGGGAGTTTAACACAGATACGCAGTATTTT. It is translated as CASSRREFNTDTQYF.

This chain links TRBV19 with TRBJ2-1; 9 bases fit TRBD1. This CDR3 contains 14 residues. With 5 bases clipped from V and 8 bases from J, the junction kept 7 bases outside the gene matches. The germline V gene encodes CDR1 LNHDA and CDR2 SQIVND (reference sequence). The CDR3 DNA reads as TGTGCCAGTAGTCACCGGGACAGGGTCCATGAGCAGTTCTTC. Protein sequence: CASSHRDRVHEQFF. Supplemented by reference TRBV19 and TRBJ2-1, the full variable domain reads DGGITQSPKYLFRKEGQNVTLSCEQNLNHDAMYWYRQDPGQGLRLIYYSQIVNDFQKGDIAEGYSVSREKKESFPLTVTSAQKNPTAFYLCASSHRDRVHEQFFGPGTRLTVL.

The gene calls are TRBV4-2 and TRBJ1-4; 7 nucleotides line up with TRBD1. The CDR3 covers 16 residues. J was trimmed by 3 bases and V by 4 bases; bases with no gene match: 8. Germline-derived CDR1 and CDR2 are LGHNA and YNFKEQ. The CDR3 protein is CASSPRQGLANEKLFF. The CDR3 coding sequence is TGTGCCAGCAGCCCCCGACAGGGTTTGGCTAATGAAAAACTGTTTTTT.